This entry describes one T cell receptor (beta chain). TCRdb passed the RACE reads through MiXCR, listing each CDR3 protein once. The sample holds under 100,000 distinct CDR3 sequences, roughly 10% seen once. This sample was taken from a study of human T cells and chemical hapten exposure. Across the study: Patients, predominantly female, presented with alopecia areata, totalis or universalis.

Specified time point: patch test 2, 6 weeks after DPC sensitization. As to treatment: therapeutic diphenylcyclopropenone sensitization with weekly scalp DPC. The CDR3 extends over 15 amino acids. V lost 0 bases and J 2 bases, leaving 9 bases between the germline ends. Germline loops: CDR1 SGHRS, CDR2 YFSETQ. Sequencing was performed on whole blood, taken in connection with sensitization to the hapten diphenylcyclopropenone (DPC). The rearrangement uses TRBV5-1 and TRBJ2-1; possibly TRBD2 for D (6 bases). The sequence was obtained from a woman aged 40-49 years with alopecia areata. Some clones in this sample may be carry-over from other donors' samples. The CDR3 region is CASSLAGGTYNEQFF. The CDR3 nucleotides are TGCGCCAGCAGCTTGGCCGGGGGTACCTACAATGAGCAGTTCTTC.